These 4 T cell receptor beta chains were all obtained from the same sample, sequenced in a study of cytomegalovirus exposure and HLA in healthy donors (dated by TCRdb to the late 2010s). Library creation used the immunoSEQ multiplex PCR assay. For the multiplex PCR, a mixture combining 60 forward primers for TCR Vbeta segments and 13 reverse primers for TCR Jbeta segments was used. Sourced from immuneACCESS, this table was stored by TCRdb with only in-frame sequences that have V and J called. A share of the clones is absent; for the studies checked, an unresolved V gene accounts for under half, and the remainder has no known explanation. The sample table lists tens of thousands of clones, more than 80% of them with a count of one. 2% to 2.5% of the sample rests with the top ten. Sequenced material: PBMCs. The source is a man aged 18 to 30 in good health and CMV-seronegative.

This chain joins TRBV10-3 and TRBJ2-2; maybe TRBD1 (5 bases). This CDR3 is built from 15 residues. Per germline, CDR1 ENHRY and CDR2 SYGVKD. Trimming removed 6 bases at V and 3 bases at J, with 14 bases between. In DNA, the CDR3 is TGTGCCATCAGGAGACAGTTTTCTGACACCGGGGAGCTGTTTTTT. It translates to CAIRRQFSDTGELFF.

This chain uses TRBV18 with TRBJ2-1; no reliable D call. The CDR3 covers 15 residues. Trimming removed 3 bases from V and 5 bases from J, with 14 bases in between. Germline assignment: CDR1 KGHSH and CDR2 LQKENI. The CDR3 is CASSPGRGQNNEQFF. CDR3 DNA: TGTGCCAGCTCACCCGGAAGAGGCCAAAACAATGAGCAGTTCTTC.

The rearrangement uses TRBV28 and TRBJ2-7; maybe TRBD1 (5 bases). This CDR3 comprises 13 residues. The V and J ends lost 4 bases and 2 bases respectively, with 9 bases between them. Germline V gives CDR1 MDHEN, CDR2 SYDVKM. The CDR3 DNA follows: TGTGCCAGCAGTTCCAGGGAACCCTACGAGCAGTACTTC. The encoded protein is CASSSREPYEQYF.

The chain is built from TRBV4-2 and TRBJ2-2; possible D gene TRBD1, 6 bases. Germline assignment: CDR1 LGHNA and CDR2 YNFKEQ. V was cut by 0 bases and J by 8 bases, with 10 bases left in between. The CDR3 extends over 14 amino acids. The CDR3 sequence: CASSQETRGGELFF. CDR3 nucleotides: TGTGCCAGCAGCCAAGAGACCAGGGGTGGGGAGCTGTTTTTT.